Sequencing of this T cell receptor beta chain was carried out in a study of beta chain features in type 1 diabetes. Findings of the study overall: Diminished insertions and augmented deletions at VDJ junctions characterized type 1 diabetes patients.

Expressed TCRB transcripts were sequenced, since all the RNA that had been isolated was reverse transcribed. The repertoire was sequenced with immunoSEQ multiplex PCR; TCRdb's copy has only in-frame clones and lacks some. In the table there are about 360,000 clones, roughly 12% of which are singletons. J was trimmed by 3 bases and V by 1 base; bases with no gene match: 5. Germline V gene data show CDR1 as KGHSH and CDR2 as LQKENI. The length of the CDR3 is 15 residues. As concerns this clone: Its antigen is undetermined.

This rearrangement joins TRBV18 to TRBJ2-5; 7 nucleotides agree with TRBD1. Specimen: naive CD4+ T cells from blood. The sequence came from a man aged 18-30 years in good health. The CDR3 is CASSPRVGTEETQYF. The CDR3 coding sequence is TGTGCCAGCTCACCACGGGTAGGGACAGAAGAGACCCAGTACTTC.